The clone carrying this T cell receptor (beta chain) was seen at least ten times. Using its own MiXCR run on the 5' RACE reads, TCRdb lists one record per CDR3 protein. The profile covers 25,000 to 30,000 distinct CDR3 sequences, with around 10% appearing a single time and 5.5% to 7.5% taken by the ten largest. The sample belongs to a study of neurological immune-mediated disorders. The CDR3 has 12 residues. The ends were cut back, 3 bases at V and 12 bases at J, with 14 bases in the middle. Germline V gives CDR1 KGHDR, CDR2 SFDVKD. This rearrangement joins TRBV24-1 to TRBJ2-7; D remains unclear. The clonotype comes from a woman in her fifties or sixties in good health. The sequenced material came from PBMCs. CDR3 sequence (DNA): TGTGCCACCAGTGATAGTGGACCCCGCCGGTACTTC. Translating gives CATSDSGPRRYF.